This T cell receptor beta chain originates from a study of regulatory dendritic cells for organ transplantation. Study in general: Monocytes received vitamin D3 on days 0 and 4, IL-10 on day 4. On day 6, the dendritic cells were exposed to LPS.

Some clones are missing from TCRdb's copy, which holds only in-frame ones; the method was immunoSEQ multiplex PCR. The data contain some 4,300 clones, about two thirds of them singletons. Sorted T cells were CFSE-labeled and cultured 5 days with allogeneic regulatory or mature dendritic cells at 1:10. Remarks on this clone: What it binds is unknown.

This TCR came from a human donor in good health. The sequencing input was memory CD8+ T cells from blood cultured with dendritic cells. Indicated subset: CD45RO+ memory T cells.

CDR3 sequence: CASSLNGYSNQPQHF. The CDR3 coding sequence is TGTGCCAGCAGCTTGAACGGTTATAGCAATCAGCCCCAGCATTTT. The rearrangement joins TRBV5-5 to TRBJ1-5; D gene ambiguous. Germline V lookup: CDR1 SGHKS, CDR2 YYEKEE (reference sequence). The CDR3 extends over 15 amino acids. Trimming removed 1 base at V and 0 bases at J, with 8 bases between.